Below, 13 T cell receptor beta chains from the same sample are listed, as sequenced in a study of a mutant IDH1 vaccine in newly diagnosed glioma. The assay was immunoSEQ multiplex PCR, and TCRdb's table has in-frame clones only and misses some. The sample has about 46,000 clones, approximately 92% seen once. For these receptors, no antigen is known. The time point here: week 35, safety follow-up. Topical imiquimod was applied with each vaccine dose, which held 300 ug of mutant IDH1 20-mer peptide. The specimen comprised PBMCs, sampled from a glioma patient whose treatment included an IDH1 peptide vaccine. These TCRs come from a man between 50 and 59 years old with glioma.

This CDR3 is CASSLYGGLAGDQFF. In nucleotides, the CDR3 is TGTGCCAGCAGTTTATACGGGGGACTAGCGGGGGACCAGTTCTTC. The chain carries TRBV27 and TRBJ2-1; 14 nucleotides agree with TRBD2. With 1 base clipped from V and 13 bases from J, the junction kept 6 bases outside the gene matches. In germline, CDR1 is MNHEY, CDR2 SMNVEV (reference sequence). The CDR3 has 15 residues.

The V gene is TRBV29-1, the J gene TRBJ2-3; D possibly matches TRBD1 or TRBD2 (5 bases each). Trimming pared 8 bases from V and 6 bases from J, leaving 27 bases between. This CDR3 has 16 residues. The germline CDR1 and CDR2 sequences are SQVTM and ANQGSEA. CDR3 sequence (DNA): TGCAGCTCAGACAACCCCGCCAAAGAGGGGTGGGATACGCAGTATTTT. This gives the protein CSSDNPAKEGWDTQYF.

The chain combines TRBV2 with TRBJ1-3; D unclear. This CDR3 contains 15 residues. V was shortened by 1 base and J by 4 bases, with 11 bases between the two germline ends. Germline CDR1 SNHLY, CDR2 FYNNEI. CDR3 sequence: CASSEVSGGGNTIYF. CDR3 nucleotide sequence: TGTGCCAGCAGTGAAGTGTCGGGAGGAGGAAACACCATATATTTT.

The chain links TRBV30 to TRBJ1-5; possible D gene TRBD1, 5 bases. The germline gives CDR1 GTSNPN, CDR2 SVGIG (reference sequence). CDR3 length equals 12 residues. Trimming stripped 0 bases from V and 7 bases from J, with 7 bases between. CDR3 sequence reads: CAWSVGAQPQHF. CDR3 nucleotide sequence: TGTGCCTGGAGTGTTGGGGCACAGCCCCAGCATTTT.

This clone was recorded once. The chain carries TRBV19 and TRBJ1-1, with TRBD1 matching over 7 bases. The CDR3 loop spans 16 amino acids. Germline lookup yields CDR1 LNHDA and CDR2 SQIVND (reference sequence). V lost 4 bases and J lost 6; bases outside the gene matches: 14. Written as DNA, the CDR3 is TGTGCCAGTAGTAGGGGACAGAGGTCCCCCAACTCTGAAGCTTTCTTT. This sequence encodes CASSRGQRSPNSEAFF. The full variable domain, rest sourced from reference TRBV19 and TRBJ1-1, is DGGITQSPKYLFRKEGQNVTLSCEQNLNHDAMYWYRQDPGQGLRLIYYSQIVNDFQKGDIAEGYSVSREKKESFPLTVTSAQKNPTAFYLCASSRGQRSPNSEAFFGQGTRLTVV.

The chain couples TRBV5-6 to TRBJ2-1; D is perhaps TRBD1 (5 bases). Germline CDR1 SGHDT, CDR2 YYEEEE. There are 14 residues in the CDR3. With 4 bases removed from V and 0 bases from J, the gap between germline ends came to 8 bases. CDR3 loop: CASSPRDSYNEQFF. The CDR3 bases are TGTGCCAGCAGCCCCAGGGACTCCTACAATGAGCAGTTCTTC.

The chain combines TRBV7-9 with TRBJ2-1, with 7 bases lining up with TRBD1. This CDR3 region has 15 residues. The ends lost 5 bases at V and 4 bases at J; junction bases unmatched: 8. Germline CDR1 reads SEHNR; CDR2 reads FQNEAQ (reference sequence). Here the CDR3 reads CASSPTGTAYNEQFF. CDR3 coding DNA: TGTGCCAGCAGCCCAACCGGGACAGCTTACAATGAGCAGTTCTTC.

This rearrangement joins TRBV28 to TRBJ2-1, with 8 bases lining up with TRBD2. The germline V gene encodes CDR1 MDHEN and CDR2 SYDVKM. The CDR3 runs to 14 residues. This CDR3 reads CAAGGGYSYNEQFF. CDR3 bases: TGTGCGGCCGGCGGGGGGTATTCCTACAATGAGCAGTTCTTC.

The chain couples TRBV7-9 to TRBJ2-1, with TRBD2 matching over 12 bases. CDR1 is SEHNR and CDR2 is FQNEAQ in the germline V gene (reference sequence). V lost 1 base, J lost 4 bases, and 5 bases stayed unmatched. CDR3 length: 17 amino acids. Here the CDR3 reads CASSLGGLAGIYNEQFF. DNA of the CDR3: TGTGCCAGCAGCTTAGGCGGACTAGCGGGGATATACAATGAGCAGTTCTTC.

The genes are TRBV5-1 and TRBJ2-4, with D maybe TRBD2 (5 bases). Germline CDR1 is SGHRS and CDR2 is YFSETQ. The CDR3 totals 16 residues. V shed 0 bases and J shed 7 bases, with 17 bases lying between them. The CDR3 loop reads CASSLEGPATGNIQYF. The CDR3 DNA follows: TGCGCCAGCAGCTTGGAGGGTCCGGCAACGGGGAACATTCAGTACTTC.

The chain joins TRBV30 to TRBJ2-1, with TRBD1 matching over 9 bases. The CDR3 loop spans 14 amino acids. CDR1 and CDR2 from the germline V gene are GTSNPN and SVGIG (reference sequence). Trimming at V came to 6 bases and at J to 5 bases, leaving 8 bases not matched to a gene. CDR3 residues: CACQQGAINNEQFF. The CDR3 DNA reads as TGTGCCTGTCAACAGGGGGCAATCAACAATGAGCAGTTCTTC.

This CDR3 reads CASSLGSLDEQFF. The CDR3 bases are TGTGCCAGCAGCTTAGGAAGCTTGGATGAGCAGTTCTTC. The chain carries TRBV11-1 and TRBJ2-1; D gene ambiguous. The CDR3 runs to 13 residues. Germline assignment: CDR1 SGHAT and CDR2 FQDESV (reference sequence). V lost 1 base and J 8 bases, leaving 9 bases between the germline ends.

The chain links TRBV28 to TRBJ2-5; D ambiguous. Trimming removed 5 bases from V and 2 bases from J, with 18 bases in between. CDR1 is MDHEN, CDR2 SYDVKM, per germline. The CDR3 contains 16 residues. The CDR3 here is CASSDWAAQKQETQYF. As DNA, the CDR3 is TGTGCCAGCAGTGACTGGGCGGCCCAGAAGCAAGAGACCCAGTACTTC.